These T cell receptor beta chains were read from a single sample in a study of shared clonotypes between healthy human individuals. The repertoire was sequenced with immunoSEQ multiplex PCR; TCRdb's copy has only in-frame clones and lacks some. The table has around 500,000 clones, roughly 85% seen once. The material sequenced was PBMCs. The receptor set was obtained from a woman aged 40 to 55 in good health. Some clones in this sample may be carry-over from other donors' samples. Both conserved end residues are part of each CDR3. Fields, in order: D gene, clone size, J gene, V gene, CDR3 DNA, CDR3 protein. A D gene is named only where the DNA matches it firmly. Size is omitted from some rows. Given values are once, few, many or a class for expanded clones.

>.|.|TRBJ2-3|TRBV28
TGTGCCAGTGGGACCTACACAGATACGCAGTATTTT
CASGTYTDTQYF
>.|.|TRBJ2-1|TRBV5-1
TGCGCCAGCAGCTTTACGGACAGCTCCTACAATGAGCAGTTCTTC
CASSFTDSSYNEQFF
>.|.|TRBJ1-1|TRBV6-1
TGTGCCAGCAGTCCGCTCTGGGGGTTTAACACTGAAGCTTTCTTT
CASSPLWGFNTEAFF
>TRBD1|once|TRBJ1-1|TRBV5-1
TGCGCCAGCAGCGCCACAGGGGTTGCGAACACTGAAGCTTTCTTT
CASSATGVANTEAFF
>.|.|TRBJ2-3|TRBV9
TGTGCCAGCAGCGTAGAAGGTATGAGAGATACGCAGTATTTT
CASSVEGMRDTQYF
>.|.|TRBJ1-1|TRBV18
TGTGCCAGCTCACCACGGGGGCTCGGCACTGAAGCTTTCTTT
CASSPRGLGTEAFF
>.|.|TRBJ2-7|TRBV6-5
TGTGCCAGCAAGGGGTCGGGCACCTACGAGCAGTACTTC
CASKGSGTYEQYF
>.|few|TRBJ1-3|TRBV5-1
TGCGCCAGCAGCTTGGGGACTCAGGGGTTCAGTGGAAACACCATATATTTT
CASSLGTQGFSGNTIYF
>.|.|TRBJ2-7|TRBV6-5
TGTGCCACCCGGAGAGGTTTCTCCACTCAGCAGTACTTC
CATRRGFSTQQYF
>TRBD1|few|TRBJ2-7|TRBV28
TGTGCCAGCAGTTTATGGAGGGGGCGCGAGCAGTACTTC
CASSLWRGREQYF
>.|.|TRBJ2-7|TRBV29-1
TGCAGCGTTGACGAGGGACTTTCCCGGGAGCAGTACTTC
CSVDEGLSREQYF
>.|.|TRBJ2-7|TRBV27
TGTGCCAGCAGTTCGGTCTCTACCTACGAGCAGTACTTC
CASSSVSTYEQYF
>.|.|TRBJ2-7|TRBV19
TGTGCCAGTAGTGTTTACAGGGAGTCCTACGAGCAGTACTTC
CASSVYRESYEQYF